This T cell receptor beta chain was documented in a study of beta chain features in type 1 diabetes. Study-level background: In age, gender and cell yields, patients were similar to healthy donors. Whole-study results and caveats: Since sequencing was performed on cDNA, cells with high TCR expression could be over-represented.

The sequenced template was cDNA made from the entire isolated RNA. Around 3.8 million reads per sample were averaged for naive, central memory and regulatory samples. Profiling relied on immunoSEQ multiplex PCR, and the TCRdb table lists in-frame clones only, not all of them. This sample yields under 550,000 clones, of which around 10% are seen a single time; about 0.042% belongs to the top ten. The CDR3 spans 15 residues. CDR1 SQVTM and CDR2 ANQGSEA come from the germline V gene. Losses at the gene ends were 4 bases for V and 6 bases for J; bases not matched to a gene: 11. With regard to this clone: Antigen specificity is unknown.

Sequences were obtained from naive CD4+ T cells from blood. This TCR came from a woman aged 18 to 35 in good health. The chain is built from TRBV29-1 and TRBJ2-3; 9 bases match TRBD2. DNA of the CDR3: TGCAGCGTTGGTACAGCGGGAGGACGGGGGGATACGCAGTATTTT. Protein product: CSVGTAGGRGDTQYF.